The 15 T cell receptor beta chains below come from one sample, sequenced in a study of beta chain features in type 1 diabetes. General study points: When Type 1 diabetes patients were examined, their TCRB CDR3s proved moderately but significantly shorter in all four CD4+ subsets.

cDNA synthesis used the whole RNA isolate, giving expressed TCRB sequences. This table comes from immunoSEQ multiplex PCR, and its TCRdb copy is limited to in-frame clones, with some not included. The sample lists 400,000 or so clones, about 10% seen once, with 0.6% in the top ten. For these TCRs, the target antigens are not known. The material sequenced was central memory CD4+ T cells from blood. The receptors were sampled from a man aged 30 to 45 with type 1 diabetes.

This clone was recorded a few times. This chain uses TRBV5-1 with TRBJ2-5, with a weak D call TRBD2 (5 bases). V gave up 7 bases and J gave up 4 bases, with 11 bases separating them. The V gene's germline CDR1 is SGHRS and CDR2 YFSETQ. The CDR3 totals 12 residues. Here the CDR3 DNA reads TGCGCCAGCGGGAAGGGAGTAGAGACCCAGTACTTC. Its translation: CASGKGVETQYF. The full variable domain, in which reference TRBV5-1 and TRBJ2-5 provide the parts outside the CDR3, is KAGVTQTPRYLIKTRGQQVTLSCSPISGHRSVSWYQQTPGQGLQFLFEYFSETQRNKGNFPGRFSGRQFSNSRSEMNVSTLELGDSALYLCASGKGVETQYFGPGTRLLVL.

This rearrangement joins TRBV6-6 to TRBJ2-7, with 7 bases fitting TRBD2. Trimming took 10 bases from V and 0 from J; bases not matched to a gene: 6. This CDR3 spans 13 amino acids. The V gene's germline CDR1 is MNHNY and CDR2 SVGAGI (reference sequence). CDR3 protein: CAILKRGSYEQYF. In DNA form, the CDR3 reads TGTGCCATCCTCAAGCGGGGCTCCTACGAGCAGTACTTC.

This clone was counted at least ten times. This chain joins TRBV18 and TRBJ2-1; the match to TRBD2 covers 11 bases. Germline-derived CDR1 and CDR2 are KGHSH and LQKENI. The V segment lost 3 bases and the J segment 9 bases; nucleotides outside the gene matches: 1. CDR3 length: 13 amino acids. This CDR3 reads CASSPGTSGEQFF. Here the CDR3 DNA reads TGTGCCAGCTCACCGGGGACTAGCGGTGAGCAGTTCTTC.

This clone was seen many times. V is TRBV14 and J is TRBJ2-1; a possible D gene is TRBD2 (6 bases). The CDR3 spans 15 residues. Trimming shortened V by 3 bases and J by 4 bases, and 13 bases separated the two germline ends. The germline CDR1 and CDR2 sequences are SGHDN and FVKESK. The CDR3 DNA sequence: TGTGCCAGCAGCCACACTAGCATGTTTTACAATGAGCAGTTCTTC. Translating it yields CASSHTSMFYNEQFF.

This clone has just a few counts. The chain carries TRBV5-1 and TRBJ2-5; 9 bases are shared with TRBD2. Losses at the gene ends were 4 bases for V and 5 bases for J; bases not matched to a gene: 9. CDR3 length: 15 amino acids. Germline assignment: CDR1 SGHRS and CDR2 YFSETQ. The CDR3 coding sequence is TGCGCCAGCAGCGACGTAACCGGGACTAGCGAGACCCAGTACTTC. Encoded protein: CASSDVTGTSETQYF.

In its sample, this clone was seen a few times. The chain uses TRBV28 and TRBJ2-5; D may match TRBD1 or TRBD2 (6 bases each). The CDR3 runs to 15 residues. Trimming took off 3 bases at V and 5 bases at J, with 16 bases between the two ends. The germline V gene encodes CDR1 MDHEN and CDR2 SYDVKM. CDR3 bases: TGTGCCAGCAGTTTCGGGGGCGCGTTCGTCGAGACCCAGTACTTC. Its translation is CASSFGGAFVETQYF.

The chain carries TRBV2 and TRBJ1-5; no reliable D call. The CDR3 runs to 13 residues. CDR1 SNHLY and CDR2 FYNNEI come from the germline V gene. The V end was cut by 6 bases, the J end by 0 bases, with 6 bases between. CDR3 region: CASRVTSNQPQHF. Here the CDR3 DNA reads TGTGCCAGCAGGGTTACTAGCAATCAGCCCCAGCATTTT.

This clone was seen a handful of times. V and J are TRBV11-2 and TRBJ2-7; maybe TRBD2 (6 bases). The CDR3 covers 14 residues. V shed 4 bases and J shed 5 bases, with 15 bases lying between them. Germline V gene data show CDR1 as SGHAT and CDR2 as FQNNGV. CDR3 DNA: TGTGCCAGCAGCTCCACTCGCGGGGTAAACGAGCAGTACTTC. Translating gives CASSSTRGVNEQYF.

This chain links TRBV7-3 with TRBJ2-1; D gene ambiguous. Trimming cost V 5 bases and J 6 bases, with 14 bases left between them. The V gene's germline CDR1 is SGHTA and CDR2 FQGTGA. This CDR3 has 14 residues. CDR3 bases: TGTGCCAGCAGCCTCCCCGGAGTAGCCAATGAGCAGTTCTTC. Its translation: CASSLPGVANEQFF.

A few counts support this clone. The CDR3 DNA follows: TGTGCCAGCAGCTCCAGTTTTCCAGATACGCAGTATTTT. Translated: CASSSSFPDTQYF. The chain couples TRBV5-5 to TRBJ2-3; no definite D call. Germline V CDR1 and CDR2: SGHKS, YYEKEE (reference sequence). Trimming removed 3 bases from V and 4 bases from J, with 9 bases in between. The CDR3 is 13 residues long.

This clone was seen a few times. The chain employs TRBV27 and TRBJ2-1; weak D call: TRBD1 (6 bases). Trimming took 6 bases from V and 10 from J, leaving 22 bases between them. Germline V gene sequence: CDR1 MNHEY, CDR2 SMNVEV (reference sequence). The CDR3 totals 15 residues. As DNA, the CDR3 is TGTGCCAGCAGGCCACAGGGCGTTCAACGGACCGAGCAGTTCTTC. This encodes CASRPQGVQRTEQFF.

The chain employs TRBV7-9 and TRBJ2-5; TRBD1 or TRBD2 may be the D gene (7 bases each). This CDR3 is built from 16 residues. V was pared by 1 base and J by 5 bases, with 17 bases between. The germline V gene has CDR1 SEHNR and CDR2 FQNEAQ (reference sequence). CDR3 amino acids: CASSLDWDSGAETQYF. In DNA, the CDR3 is TGTGCCAGCAGCTTAGATTGGGACAGCGGGGCGGAGACCCAGTACTTC.

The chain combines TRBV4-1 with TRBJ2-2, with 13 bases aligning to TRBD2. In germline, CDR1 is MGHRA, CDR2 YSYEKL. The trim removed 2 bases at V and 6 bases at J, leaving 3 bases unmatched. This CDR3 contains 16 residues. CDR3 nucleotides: TGCGCCAGCAGCCAAACTAGCGGGAGGGCCGCCGGGGAGCTGTTTTTT. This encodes CASSQTSGRAAGELFF.

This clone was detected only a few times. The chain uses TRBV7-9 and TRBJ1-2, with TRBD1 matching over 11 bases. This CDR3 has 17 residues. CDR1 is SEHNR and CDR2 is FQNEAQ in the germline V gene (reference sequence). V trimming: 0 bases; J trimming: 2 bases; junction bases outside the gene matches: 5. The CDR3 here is CASSLAPGTGGNYGYTF. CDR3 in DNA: TGTGCCAGCAGCTTAGCGCCCGGGACAGGGGGAAACTATGGCTACACCTTC.

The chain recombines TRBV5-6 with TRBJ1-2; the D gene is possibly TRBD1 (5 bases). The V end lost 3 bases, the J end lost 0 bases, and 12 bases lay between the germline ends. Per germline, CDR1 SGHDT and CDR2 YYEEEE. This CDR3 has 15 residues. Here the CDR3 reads CASSSPTVSNYGYTF. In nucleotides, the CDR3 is TGTGCCAGCAGCTCCCCGACAGTGTCTAACTATGGCTACACCTTC.